Included here is one TCR beta chain sequence, with context. This specimen comes from a study of OX40 agonist ivuxolimab in advanced cancers. V was trimmed by 6 bases and J by 7 bases, leaving 19 bases between them. Germline CDR1 is SEHNR and CDR2 is FQNEAQ (reference sequence). CDR3 length equals 15 residues. The assay was immunoSEQ multiplex PCR, and TCRdb's table has in-frame clones only and misses some. The sample holds around 80,000 clones, over 85% seen once. The receptor comes from an adult with an advanced solid tumor such as melanoma, head and neck, liver or kidney cancer. The V call is TRBV7-9, the J call TRBJ2-4, with a possible D match to TRBD1 (6 bases). The starting material was CD4+ or CD8+ T cells sorted from blood, obtained in a trial of the OX40 agonist ivuxolimab. The CDR3 nucleotides are TGTGCCAGCAGTCAACCGAACAGGGCCGGGAACATTCAGTACTTC. Encoded protein: CASSQPNRAGNIQYF.